The next 27 T cell receptor beta chains were all read from a single sample in a study of T cells after yellow fever vaccination. TCRdb processed the 5' RACE reads anew with MiXCR; each CDR3 protein has one entry. The sample holds about 50,000 distinct CDR3 sequences, around 6.1% seen once. This specimen consisted of PBMCs, either bulk or a sorted T-cell subset (CD4+, CD8+, memory, or dextramer-sorted; not recorded which), obtained on the day of the yellow fever booster vaccination. The receptors come from a man aged 18 to 30 who received the YFV17D yellow fever vaccine.

V is TRBV19 and J is TRBJ2-5; D is ambiguous. CDR3 length: 16 residues. The germline V gene has CDR1 LNHDA and CDR2 SQIVND (reference sequence). Trimming removed 5 bases from V and 3 bases from J, with 19 bases in between. In DNA, the CDR3 is TGTGCCAGTAGTTCGACCGACCGAAGGCTAGAAGAGACCCAGTACTTC. Residues: CASSSTDRRLEETQYF.

This clonotype was seen a few times. The chain employs TRBV15 and TRBJ2-7; possible D gene TRBD2, 6 bases. This CDR3 is built from 17 residues. Germline V lookup: CDR1 LNHNV, CDR2 YYDKDF (reference sequence). Trimming removed 0 bases from V and 2 bases from J, with 17 bases in between. CDR3 in amino acids: CATSRDRAGRTTYEQYF. The CDR3 coding sequence is TGTGCCACCAGCAGAGATCGGGCAGGGAGGACTACCTACGAGCAGTACTTC.

In this sample, this clonotype turned up a few times. The chain carries TRBV27 and TRBJ2-7, with D possibly being TRBD2 (6 bases). The V gene lost 4 bases and the J gene lost 0 bases, with 7 bases spanning the gap. Germline-derived CDR1 and CDR2 are MNHEY and SMNVEV (reference sequence). The CDR3 contains 13 residues. This CDR3 is CASSSGSSYEQYF. The CDR3 DNA reads TGTGCCAGCAGTTCCGGGAGCTCCTACGAGCAGTACTTC.

This clonotype was seen repeatedly, ten times or more. CDR3 protein: CASRGQGSYTEAFF. CDR3 sequence (DNA): TGTGCCAGCAGGGGACAGGGAAGTTACACTGAAGCTTTCTTT. The chain joins TRBV27 to TRBJ1-1; the match to TRBD1 covers 9 bases. The V and J ends lost 6 bases and 3 bases, in that order; junction bases with no gene match: 5. The CDR3 has 14 amino acids. CDR1 is MNHEY and CDR2 is SMNVEV in the germline V gene (reference sequence).

The rearrangement joins TRBV10-3 to TRBJ1-5; 7 bases agree with TRBD1. Unmatched junction bases numbered 3, after V lost 4 bases and J lost 6 bases. The germline V gene has CDR1 ENHRY and CDR2 SYGVKD. This CDR3 spans 13 amino acids. The CDR3 spells CAISGQGLQPQHF. The CDR3 nucleotides read TGTGCCATCAGTGGACAGGGTCTTCAGCCCCAGCATTTT.

Turning to this clonotype: A much larger clonotype is one base distant, so this may be a read error. The CDR3 is CASNLKGTNQPQHF. The CDR3, as DNA: TGTGCCAGCAACTTAAAGGGGACCAATCAGCCCCAGCATTTT. V is TRBV13 and J is TRBJ1-5; TRBD1 might be the D (5 bases). From germline, CDR1 is PRHDT and CDR2 FYEKMQ (reference sequence). The CDR3 has 14 residues.

Comments on this clonotype: This sequence may be a read error, since a much larger clone differs from it by one base. The rearrangement joins TRBV5-5 to TRBJ2-6, with D tentatively TRBD2 (6 bases). Germline CDR1 reads SGHKS; CDR2 reads YYEKEE (reference sequence). The V gene lost 4 bases and the J gene lost 4 bases, with 15 bases spanning the gap. The CDR3 contains 16 residues. CDR3 in amino acids: CASSRSGGLGANVLTF. DNA for the CDR3: TGTGCCAGCAGCCGCTCCGGGGGTTTGGGGGCCAACGTCCTGACTTTC.

This clonotype was seen repeatedly, ten times or more. The chain couples TRBV4-2 to TRBJ2-7; TRBD1 matches at 8 bases. CDR1 is LGHNA, CDR2 YNFKEQ, per germline. The CDR3 extends over 15 amino acids. V gave up 4 bases and J gave up 2 bases; unmatched junction bases: 7. The chain's CDR3 is CASSPGDRMAYEQYF. The CDR3 region has the DNA TGTGCCAGCAGCCCCGGGGACAGGATGGCCTACGAGCAGTACTTC.

At least ten counts were recorded for this clonotype. The V and J genes are TRBV18 and TRBJ1-5; D might be TRBD1 (5 bases). There are 16 residues in the CDR3. V lost 4 bases and J lost 1, with 14 bases in between. Per germline, CDR1 KGHSH and CDR2 LQKENI. The CDR3 spells CASSLTTTASNQPQHF. CDR3 nucleotides: TGTGCCAGCTCACTTACGACGACAGCAAGCAATCAGCCCCAGCATTTT.

Regarding this clonotype: Compared with germline, one end of the junction differs, possibly owing to a read error. This chain connects TRBV5-6 to TRBJ2-1; 12 bases are a match to TRBD2. This CDR3 has 15 amino acids. Germline V gene lookup returns CDR1 SGHDT and CDR2 YYEEEE. CDR3 amino acids: CASNLDLAGGREQFF. CDR3 nucleotide sequence: TGTGCCAGCAACTTGGACCTAGCGGGGGGGCGAGAGCAGTTCTTC.

In this sample, this clonotype turned up a few times. No DNA is shown, since the ends of the CDR3 on it are uncertain; the CDR3 is the one TCRdb lists. The chain joins TRBV21-1 to TRBJ2-2; the D call of TRBD1 is as the table states it, not checked on the DNA. TRBV21-1 constitutes a pseudogene. Inclusive of both ends, the CDR3 amounts to 16 amino acids. The CDR3 is CASSKVGDGNTGELFF.

Only a few counts were recorded for this clonotype. The rearrangement uses TRBV7-8 and TRBJ2-5; D is unresolved. CDR3 length: 14 residues. Per the germline V gene, CDR1 is SGHVS and CDR2 is FQNEAQ. The ends were cut back, 1 base at V and 1 base at J, with 7 bases in the middle. The CDR3 DNA is TGTGCCAGCAGCTTAGAGGGCAGCCAAGAGACCCAGTACTTC. This encodes CASSLEGSQETQYF. Complete variable domain (other parts from reference TRBV7-8 and TRBJ2-5): GAGVSQSPRYKVAKRGQDVALRCDPISGHVSLFWYQQALGQGPEFLTYFQNEAQLDKSGLPSDRFFAERPEGSVSTLKIQRTQQEDSAVYLCASSLEGSQETQYFGPGTRLLVL.

This clonotype was counted many times. This chain uses TRBV6-2 or TRBV6-3 with TRBJ1-1, with 7 bases identical to TRBD1. J lost 2 bases, V lost 5 bases, and 2 bases had no gene match. The CDR3 covers 13 residues. Germline V gene lookup returns CDR1 MNHEY and CDR2 SVGEGT. The CDR3: CASSRQGNTEAFF. As DNA, the CDR3 is TGTGCCAGCAGTCGACAGGGTAACACTGAAGCTTTCTTT.

In its sample, this clonotype was seen many times. This sequence joins TRBV10-3 and TRBJ2-5, with D unclear. Trimming left V 2 bases short and J 4 bases short, with 8 bases between. This CDR3 region has 13 residues. CDR1 is ENHRY and CDR2 is SYGVKD in the germline V gene. The CDR3 loop reads CAISEIESETQYF. For the CDR3, the DNA is TGTGCCATCAGTGAGATCGAATCAGAGACCCAGTACTTC.

V and J are TRBV10-3 and TRBJ1-4; D gene unclear. The V and J ends lost 0 bases and 2 bases respectively, with 16 bases between them. From germline, CDR1 is ENHRY and CDR2 SYGVKD. This CDR3 spans 18 amino acids. CDR3 amino acids: CAISESLDGIGTNEKLFF. The CDR3 DNA reads TGTGCCATCAGTGAGTCCTTAGACGGGATTGGGACTAATGAAAAACTGTTTTTT.

This clonotype was recorded many times. The V gene is TRBV12-3 or TRBV12-4, the J gene TRBJ2-5; D tentatively fits TRBD1 or TRBD2 (5 bases each). This CDR3 is 17 amino acids long. V dropped 5 bases and J dropped 7 bases, with 26 bases sitting between them. The CDR3 DNA reads TGTGCCAGCAGTCCCGGGGCAGGACGAGGGATTGTTGTGACCCAGTACTTC. As protein: CASSPGAGRGIVVTQYF.

This clonotype appeared many times. This chain uses TRBV29-1 with TRBJ1-2; D not resolved. This CDR3 contains 11 residues. CDR1 is SQVTM and CDR2 is ANQGSEA in the germline V gene. V lost 4 bases and J lost 7, with 10 bases in between. The CDR3 sequence: CSVVTDGGYTF. DNA for the CDR3: TGCAGCGTTGTCACCGATGGTGGCTACACCTTC.

This clonotype was found many times. The chain carries TRBV7-9 and TRBJ1-1; D is perhaps TRBD1 (6 bases). Germline values: CDR1 SEHNR, CDR2 FQNEAQ (reference sequence). The V end was cut by 5 bases, the J end by 5 bases, with 21 bases between. The CDR3 covers 16 residues. Here the CDR3 reads CASSPVGGPPGTEAFF. In nucleotides, the CDR3 is TGTGCCAGCAGCCCCGTGGGGGGCCCCCCCGGGACTGAAGCTTTCTTT.

This clonotype has at least ten counts. The genes are TRBV4-3 and TRBJ2-3; the D call may be TRBD1 or TRBD2 (5 bases each). V lost 1 base, J lost 7 bases, and 6 bases lay in between. The CDR3 consists of 12 residues. Germline CDR1 and CDR2: LGHNA and YSLEER. CDR3 nucleotide sequence: TGCGCCAGCAGCCAAGGGGACCATACGCAGTATTTT. Translating it yields CASSQGDHTQYF.

This clonotype was recorded many times. The chain employs TRBV10-3 and TRBJ1-5, with D tentatively TRBD1 (5 bases). V lost 8 bases to trimming and J lost 2 bases, with 10 bases between them. This CDR3 has 13 residues. Per germline, CDR1 ENHRY and CDR2 SYGVKD. CDR3 DNA sequence: TGTGCCATCTACGGGGGGGGCAATCAGCCCCAGCATTTT. Encoded protein: CAIYGGGNQPQHF.

The chain employs TRBV19 and TRBJ2-7, with TRBD2 as a possible D gene (5 bases). The V gene's germline CDR1 is LNHDA and CDR2 SQIVND (reference sequence). The ends were cut back, 8 bases at V and 0 bases at J, with 14 bases in the middle. The CDR3 consists of 14 residues. The CDR3 region is CASRPGTLSYEQYF. CDR3 sequence (DNA): TGTGCCAGTCGTCCGGGAACACTCTCCTACGAGCAGTACTTC. The full variable domain, with the rest looked up from reference TRBV19 and TRBJ2-7, is DGGITQSPKYLFRKEGQNVTLSCEQNLNHDAMYWYRQDPGQGLRLIYYSQIVNDFQKGDIAEGYSVSREKKESFPLTVTSAQKNPTAFYLCASRPGTLSYEQYFGPGTRLTVT.

Note on this clonotype: Given a much more abundant clone one base away, this may be a read error. The chain joins TRBV7-9 to TRBJ2-1; unclear D gene. The ends were cut back, 4 bases at V and 6 bases at J, with 13 bases in the middle. Germline V gene sequence: CDR1 SEHNR, CDR2 FQNEAQ (reference sequence). The CDR3 has 14 amino acids. The CDR3 nucleotides read TGTGCCAGCAGCTCCCGACAACTGGTCAATGAGCAGTTCTTC. This gives the protein CASSSRQLVNEQFF.

This clonotype was found many times. The rearrangement links TRBV10-2 to TRBJ2-3; D uncertain. Looked up from germline, CDR1 is WSHSY and CDR2 is SAAADI. Trimming shortened V by 2 bases and J by 3 bases, and 9 bases separated the two germline ends. CDR3 size: 14 residues. CDR3: CASSEELVTDTQYF. The CDR3 nucleotides read TGCGCCAGCAGTGAGGAGCTAGTGACAGATACGCAGTATTTT.

The chain employs TRBV6-5 and TRBJ2-3, with D hard to call. The CDR3 loop spans 17 amino acids. V was trimmed by 0 bases and J by 3 bases, leaving 16 bases between them. Germline lookup yields CDR1 MNHEY and CDR2 SVGAGI. As DNA, the CDR3 is TGTGCCAGCAGTTACTCCACCCGGGCTAGAGATACAGATACGCAGTATTTT. It yields the protein CASSYSTRARDTDTQYF.

This clonotype turned up a few times. This rearrangement joins TRBV2 to TRBJ1-4, with unresolved D. Germline loops: CDR1 SNHLY, CDR2 FYNNEI. The CDR3 runs to 15 residues. Trimming pared 6 bases from V and 8 bases from J, leaving 19 bases between. The CDR3 here is CASSSAVGIGEKLFF. The DNA of the CDR3 is TGTGCCAGCAGCTCCGCGGTTGGGATCGGGGAAAAACTGTTTTTT.

This clonotype was observed a handful of times. The V call is TRBV5-6, the J call TRBJ1-2; D is unclear. The CDR3 consists of 14 residues. The germline CDR1 and CDR2 sequences are SGHDT and YYEEEE. With 4 bases removed from V and 1 base from J, the gap between germline ends came to 11 bases. CDR3 protein: CASSPSGLNYGYTF. Here the CDR3 DNA reads TGTGCCAGCAGCCCAAGCGGCCTTAACTATGGCTACACCTTC.

The J gene is TRBJ2-5, the V gene TRBV7-9; the match to TRBD2 covers 9 bases. J lost 3 bases, V lost 5 bases, and 1 base had no gene match. Looked up from germline, CDR1 is SEHNR and CDR2 is FQNEAQ (reference sequence). The CDR3 runs to 13 residues. Here the CDR3 reads CASSPSGEETQYF. For the CDR3, the DNA is TGTGCCAGCAGCCCTAGCGGGGAAGAGACCCAGTACTTC. Supplemented by reference TRBV7-9 and TRBJ2-5, the full variable domain reads DTGVSQNPRHKITKRGQNVTFRCDPISEHNRLYWYRQTLGQGPEFLTYFQNEAQLEKSRLLSDRFSAERPKGSFSTLEIQRTEQGDSAMYLCASSPSGEETQYFGPGTRLLVL.